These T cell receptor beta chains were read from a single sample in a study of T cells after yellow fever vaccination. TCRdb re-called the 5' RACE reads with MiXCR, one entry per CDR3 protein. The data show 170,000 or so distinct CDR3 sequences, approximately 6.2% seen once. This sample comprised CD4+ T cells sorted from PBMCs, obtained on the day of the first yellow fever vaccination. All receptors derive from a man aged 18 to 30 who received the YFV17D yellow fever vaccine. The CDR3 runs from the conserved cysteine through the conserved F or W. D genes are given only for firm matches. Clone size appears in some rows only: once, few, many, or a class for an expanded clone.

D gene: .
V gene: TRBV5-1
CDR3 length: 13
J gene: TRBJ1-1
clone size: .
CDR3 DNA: TGCGCCAGCAGCTCAGTAGGTGGGACTGAAGCTTTCTTT
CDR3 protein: CASSSVGGTEAFF

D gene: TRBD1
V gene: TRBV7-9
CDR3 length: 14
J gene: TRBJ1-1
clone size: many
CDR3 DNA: TGTGCCAGCAGCTCTGGACAGGGGGCAACTGAAGCTTTCTTT
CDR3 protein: CASSSGQGATEAFF

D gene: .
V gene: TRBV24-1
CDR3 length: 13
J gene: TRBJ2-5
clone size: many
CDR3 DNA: TGTGCCACCAGTGACGCCAGCGTAGAGACCCAGTACTTC
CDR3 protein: CATSDASVETQYF

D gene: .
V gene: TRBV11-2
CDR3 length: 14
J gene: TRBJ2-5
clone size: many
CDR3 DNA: TGTGCCAGCAGCTTAGATCTTCGGTTGGAGACCCAGTACTTC
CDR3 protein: CASSLDLRLETQYF

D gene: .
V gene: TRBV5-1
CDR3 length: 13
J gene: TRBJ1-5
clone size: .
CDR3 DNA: TGCGCCAGCCGAGGTGAGGGCAATCAGCCCCAGCATTTT
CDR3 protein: CASRGEGNQPQHF

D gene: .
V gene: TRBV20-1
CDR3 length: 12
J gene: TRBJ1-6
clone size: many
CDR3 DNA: TGCAGTGCTAGGGGGAATAGTTCACCCCTCCACTTT
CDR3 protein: CSARGNSSPLHF

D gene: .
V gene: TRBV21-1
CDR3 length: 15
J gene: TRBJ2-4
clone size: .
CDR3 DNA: TGTGCCAGCAGCAAAGCGCAGCTAGCCAAAAACATTCAGTACTTC
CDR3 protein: CASSKAQLAKNIQYF

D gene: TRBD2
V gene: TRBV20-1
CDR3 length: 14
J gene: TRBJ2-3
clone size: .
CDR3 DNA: TGCAGTGCTCTAGTAGCGGGGGGGCGATACACGCAGTATTTT
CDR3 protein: CSALVAGGRYTQYF

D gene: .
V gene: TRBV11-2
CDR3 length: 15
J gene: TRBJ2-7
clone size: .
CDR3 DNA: TGTGCCAGCAGACCCGCGGGGCTCATCTTGGGAGAGCAGTACTTC
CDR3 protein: CASRPAGLILGEQYF

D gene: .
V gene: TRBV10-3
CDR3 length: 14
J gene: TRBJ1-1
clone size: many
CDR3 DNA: TGTGCCATCAGTTCTGGGACGGAGAGCACTGAAGCTTTCTTT
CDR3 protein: CAISSGTESTEAFF

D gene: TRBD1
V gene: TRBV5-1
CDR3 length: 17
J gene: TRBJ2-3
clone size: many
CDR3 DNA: TGCGCCAGCAGCTTGGGGGAAAGAGACAGGGCCACAGATACGCAGTATTTT
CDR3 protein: CASSLGERDRATDTQYF

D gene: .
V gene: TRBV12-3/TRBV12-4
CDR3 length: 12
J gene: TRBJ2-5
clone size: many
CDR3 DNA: TGTGCCAGCAGGCAGCACCAAGAGACCCAGTACTTC
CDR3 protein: CASRQHQETQYF

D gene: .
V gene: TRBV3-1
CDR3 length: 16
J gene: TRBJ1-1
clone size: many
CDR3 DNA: TGTGCCAGCAGCCAAGATGGATGGGCTTTGAACACTGAAGCTTTCTTT
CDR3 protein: CASSQDGWALNTEAFF

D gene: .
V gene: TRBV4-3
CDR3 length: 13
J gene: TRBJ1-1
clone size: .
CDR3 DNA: TGCGCCAGCAGCCATCGACAATTAGGGCTGGCTTTCTTT
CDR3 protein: CASSHRQLGLAFF

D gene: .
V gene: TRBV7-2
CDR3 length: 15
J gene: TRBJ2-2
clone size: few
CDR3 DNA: TGTGCCAGCAGCTTAGCTGGGCCTTACACCGGGGAGCTGTTTTTT
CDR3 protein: CASSLAGPYTGELFF

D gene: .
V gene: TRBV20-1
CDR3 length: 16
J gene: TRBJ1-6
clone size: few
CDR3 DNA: TGCAGTGCTAGACCGTCGGATCGCTCCTATAATTCACCCCTCCACTTT
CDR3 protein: CSARPSDRSYNSPLHF

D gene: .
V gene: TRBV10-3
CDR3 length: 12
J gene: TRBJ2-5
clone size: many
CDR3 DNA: TGTGCCATCGGTACGGAGCAAGAGACCCAGTACTTC
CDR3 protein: CAIGTEQETQYF

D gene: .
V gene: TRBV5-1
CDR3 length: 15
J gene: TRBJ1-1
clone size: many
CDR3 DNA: TGCGCCAGCAGCCTTGGACCGGGTAAGAACACTGAAGCTTTCTTT
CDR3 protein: CASSLGPGKNTEAFF

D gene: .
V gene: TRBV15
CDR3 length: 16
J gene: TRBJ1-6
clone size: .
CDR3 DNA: TGTGCCACCAGTTATACTTACGGGGGCCTCAATTCACCCCTCCACTTT
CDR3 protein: CATSYTYGGLNSPLHF

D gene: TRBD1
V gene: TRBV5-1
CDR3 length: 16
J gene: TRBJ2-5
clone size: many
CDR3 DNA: TGCGCCAGCAGGACTATACCCGGGACAGCAAAAGAGACCCAGTACTTC
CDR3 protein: CASRTIPGTAKETQYF

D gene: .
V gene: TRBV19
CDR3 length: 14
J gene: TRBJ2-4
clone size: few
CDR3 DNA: TGTGCCAGTACTTCTTGGGGGACTGTAAACATTCAGTACTTC
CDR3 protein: CASTSWGTVNIQYF

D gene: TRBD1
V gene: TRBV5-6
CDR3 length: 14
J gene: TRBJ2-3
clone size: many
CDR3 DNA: TGTGCCAGCAGCTTTACAGGGGGGAGCGATACGCAGTATTTT
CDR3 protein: CASSFTGGSDTQYF

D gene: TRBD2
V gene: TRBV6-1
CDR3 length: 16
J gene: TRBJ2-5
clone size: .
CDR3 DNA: TGTGCCAGCAGTGGGGGACTAGCGGGGGGAGGAGAGACCCAGTACTTC
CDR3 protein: CASSGGLAGGGETQYF

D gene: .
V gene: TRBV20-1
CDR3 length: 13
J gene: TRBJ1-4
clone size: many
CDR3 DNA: TGCAGTGCTAGCCAGCCAACTAATGAAAAACTGTTTTTT
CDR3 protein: CSASQPTNEKLFF

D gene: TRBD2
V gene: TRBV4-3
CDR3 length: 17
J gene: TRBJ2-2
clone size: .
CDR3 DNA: TGCGCCAGCAGCCAAGATGCGGTGGCGGGGGGCACCGGGGAGCTGTTTTTT
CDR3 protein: CASSQDAVAGGTGELFF

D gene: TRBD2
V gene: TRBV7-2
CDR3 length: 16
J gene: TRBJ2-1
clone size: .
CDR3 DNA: TGTGCCAGCAGCTTAGGCGGACGGGGGGGGGTCGATGAGCAGTTCTTC
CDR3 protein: CASSLGGRGGVDEQFF

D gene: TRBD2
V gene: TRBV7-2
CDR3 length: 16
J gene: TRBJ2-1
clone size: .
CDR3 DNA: TGTGCCAGCGGCCTTACCCCCGGGGGGAGGTACAATGAGCAGTTCTTC
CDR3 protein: CASGLTPGGRYNEQFF

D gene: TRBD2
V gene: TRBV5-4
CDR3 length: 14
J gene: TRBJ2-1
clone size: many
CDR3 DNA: TGTGCCTCGTCTGCGGGGGGGCGGGACAATGAGCAGTTCTTC
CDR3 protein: CASSAGGRDNEQFF

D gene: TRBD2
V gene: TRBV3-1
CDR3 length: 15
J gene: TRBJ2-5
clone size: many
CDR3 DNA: TGTGCCAGCAGCCAAGAGGCGGGGGTAGCAGAGACCCAGTACTTC
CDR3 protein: CASSQEAGVAETQYF

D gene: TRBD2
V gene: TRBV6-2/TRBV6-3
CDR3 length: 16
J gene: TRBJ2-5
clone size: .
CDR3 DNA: TGTGCCAGCAGTATTGGACTAGCGGGGGGACAAGAGACCCAGTACTTC
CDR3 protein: CASSIGLAGGQETQYF

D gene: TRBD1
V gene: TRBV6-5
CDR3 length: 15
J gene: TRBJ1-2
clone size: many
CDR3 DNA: TGTGCCAGCAGTTACACCGGGACAGGAGACTATGGCTACACCTTC
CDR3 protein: CASSYTGTGDYGYTF

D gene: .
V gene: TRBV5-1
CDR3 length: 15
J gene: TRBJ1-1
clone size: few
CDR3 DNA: TGCGCCAGCAGCTTGGCGCGGGGGGACGACACTGAAGCTTTCTTT
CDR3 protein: CASSLARGDDTEAFF

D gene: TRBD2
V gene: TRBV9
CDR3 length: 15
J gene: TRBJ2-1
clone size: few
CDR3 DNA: TGTGCCAGCAGCGTTCTAGCGGGGACCTACAATGAGCAGTTCTTC
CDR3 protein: CASSVLAGTYNEQFF

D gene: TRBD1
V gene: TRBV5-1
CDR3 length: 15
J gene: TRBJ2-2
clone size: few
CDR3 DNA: TGCGCCAGCAGCTTGGCCGGGACAGGGACCGGGGAGCTGTTTTTT
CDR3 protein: CASSLAGTGTGELFF

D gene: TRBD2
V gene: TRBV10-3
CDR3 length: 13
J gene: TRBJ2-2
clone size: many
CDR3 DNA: TGTGCCACGACTAGCGGTAACACCGGGGAGCTGTTTTTT
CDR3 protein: CATTSGNTGELFF

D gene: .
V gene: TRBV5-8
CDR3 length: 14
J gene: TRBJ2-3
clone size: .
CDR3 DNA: TGTGCCATGAGTTCCGGGGTCTACTCAGATACGCAGTATTTT
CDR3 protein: CAMSSGVYSDTQYF

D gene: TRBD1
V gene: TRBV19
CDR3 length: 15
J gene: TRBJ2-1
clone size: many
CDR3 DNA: TGTGCCAGTAGTATATTGGGACAGGGCTACAATGAGCAGTTCTTC
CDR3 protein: CASSILGQGYNEQFF

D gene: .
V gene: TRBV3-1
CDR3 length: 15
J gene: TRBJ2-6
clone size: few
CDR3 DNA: TGTGCCAGCAGCCCTACAGTGGCTGGGGCCAACGTCCTGACTTTC
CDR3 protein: CASSPTVAGANVLTF

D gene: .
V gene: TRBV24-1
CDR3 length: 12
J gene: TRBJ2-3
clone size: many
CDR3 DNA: TGTGCCACCTCGACTTCCACAGATACGCAGTATTTT
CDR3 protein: CATSTSTDTQYF

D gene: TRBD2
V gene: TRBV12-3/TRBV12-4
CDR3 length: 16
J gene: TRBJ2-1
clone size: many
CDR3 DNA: TGTGCCAGCAGTCCACCCCGGGCTAGCGGGGCTGTTGAGCAGTTCTTC
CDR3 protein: CASSPPRASGAVEQFF

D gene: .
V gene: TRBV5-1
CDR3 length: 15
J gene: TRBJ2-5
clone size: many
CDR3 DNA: TGCGCCAGCAGCTTGGGAGACTACATCCAAGAGACCCAGTACTTC
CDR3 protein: CASSLGDYIQETQYF

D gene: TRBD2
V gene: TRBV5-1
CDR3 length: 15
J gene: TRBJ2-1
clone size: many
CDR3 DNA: TGCGCCAGCAGCCCTTCAGCGGGGAGGGTCGATGAGCAGTTCTTC
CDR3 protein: CASSPSAGRVDEQFF

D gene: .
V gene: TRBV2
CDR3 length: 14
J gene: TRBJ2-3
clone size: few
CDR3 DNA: TGTGCCAGCAAATCGGGGGTCCGCACAGATACGCAGTATTTT
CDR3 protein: CASKSGVRTDTQYF

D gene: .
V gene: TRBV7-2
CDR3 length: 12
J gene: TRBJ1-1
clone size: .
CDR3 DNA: TGTGCCAGCAGCTTAGCCGGGGCGAGGGCTTTCTTT
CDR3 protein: CASSLAGARAFF

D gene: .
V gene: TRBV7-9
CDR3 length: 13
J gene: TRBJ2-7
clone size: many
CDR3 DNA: TGTGCCAGCAGCTTAGTGTCAGATTACGAGCAGTACTTC
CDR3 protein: CASSLVSDYEQYF

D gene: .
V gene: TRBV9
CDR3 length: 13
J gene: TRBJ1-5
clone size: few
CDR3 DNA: TGTGCCAGCAGCGATGGGGGTAATCAGCCCCAGCATTTT
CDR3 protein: CASSDGGNQPQHF

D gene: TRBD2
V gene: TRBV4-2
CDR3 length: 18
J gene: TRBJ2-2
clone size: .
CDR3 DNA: TGTGCCAGCAGCCCCGGGGGTAGCGGGGGGGCGAGCACCGGGGAGCTGTTTTTT
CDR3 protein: CASSPGGSGGASTGELFF

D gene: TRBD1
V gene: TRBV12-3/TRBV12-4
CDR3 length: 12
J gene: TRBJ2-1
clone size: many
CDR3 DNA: TGTGCCAGCAGTAACTCAGGGGGTGAGCAGTTCTTC
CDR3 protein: CASSNSGGEQFF

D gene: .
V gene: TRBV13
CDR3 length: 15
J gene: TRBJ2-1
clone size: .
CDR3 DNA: TGTGCCAGCAGCTTAGCGGGAGAATTATACAATGAGCAGTTCTTC
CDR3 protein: CASSLAGELYNEQFF

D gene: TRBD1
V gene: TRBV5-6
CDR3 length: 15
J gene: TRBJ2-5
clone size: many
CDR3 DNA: TGTGCCAGCAGCCTCCCTACGGGACAGGGGGTTCCCCAGTACTTC
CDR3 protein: CASSLPTGQGVPQYF